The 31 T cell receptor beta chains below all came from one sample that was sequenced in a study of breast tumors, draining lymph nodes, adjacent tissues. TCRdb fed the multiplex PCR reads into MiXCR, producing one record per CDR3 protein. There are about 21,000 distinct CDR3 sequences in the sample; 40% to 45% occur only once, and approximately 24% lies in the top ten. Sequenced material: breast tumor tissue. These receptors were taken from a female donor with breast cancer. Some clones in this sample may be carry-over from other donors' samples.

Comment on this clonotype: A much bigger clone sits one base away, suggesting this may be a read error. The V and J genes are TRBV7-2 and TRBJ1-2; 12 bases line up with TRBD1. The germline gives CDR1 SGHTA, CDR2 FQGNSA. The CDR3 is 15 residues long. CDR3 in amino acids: CASRKAGTGGGGYPF. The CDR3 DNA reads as TGTGCCAGCAGAAAAGCTGGGACAGGGGGCGGTGGCTACCCCTTC.

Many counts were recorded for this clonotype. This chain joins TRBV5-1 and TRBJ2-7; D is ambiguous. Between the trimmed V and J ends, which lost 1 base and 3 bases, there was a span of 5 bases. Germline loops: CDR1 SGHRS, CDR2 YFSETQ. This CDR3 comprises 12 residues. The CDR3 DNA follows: TGCGCCAGCAGCTTGTTGGGCTACGAGCAGTACTTC. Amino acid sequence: CASSLLGYEQYF.

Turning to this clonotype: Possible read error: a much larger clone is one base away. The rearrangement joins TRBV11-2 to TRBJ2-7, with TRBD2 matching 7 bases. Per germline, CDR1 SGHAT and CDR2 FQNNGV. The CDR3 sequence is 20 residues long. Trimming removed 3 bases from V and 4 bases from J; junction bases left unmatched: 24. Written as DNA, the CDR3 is TGTGCCAGCAGCTTTTACGCGGCAGCGGGATCCGTCCGAACTCCTTACGAGCAGTACTTC. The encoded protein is CASSFYAAAGSVRTPYEQYF.

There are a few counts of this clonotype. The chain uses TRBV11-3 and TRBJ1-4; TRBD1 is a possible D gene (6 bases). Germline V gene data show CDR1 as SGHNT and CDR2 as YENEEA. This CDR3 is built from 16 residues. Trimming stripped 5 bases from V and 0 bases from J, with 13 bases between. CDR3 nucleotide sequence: TGTGCCAGCAGCCCTGACAGGACCGCAACTAATGAAAAACTGTTTTTT. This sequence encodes CASSPDRTATNEKLFF.

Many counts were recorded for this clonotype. The CDR3 protein is CASSQVSRETSYEQYF. In nucleotides, the CDR3 is TGTGCCAGCAGCCAAGTTTCGCGGGAAACTTCCTACGAGCAGTACTTC. This chain links TRBV3-1 with TRBJ2-7; D is possibly TRBD2 (6 bases). There are 16 residues in the CDR3. The germline V gene encodes CDR1 LGHDT and CDR2 YNNKEL (reference sequence). V lost 1 base and J 1 base, leaving 14 bases between the germline ends.

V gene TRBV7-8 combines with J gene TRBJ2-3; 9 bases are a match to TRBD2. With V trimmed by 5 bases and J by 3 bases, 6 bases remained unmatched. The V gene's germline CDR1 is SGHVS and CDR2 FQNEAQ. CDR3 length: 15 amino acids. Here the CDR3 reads CASSQSSGETDTQYF. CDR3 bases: TGTGCCAGCAGCCAATCTAGCGGGGAGACAGATACGCAGTATTTT.

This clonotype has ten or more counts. The CDR3 DNA reads TGTGCCTGGAGTCGGACAGGGGCGTGGGATGAAAAACTGTTTTTT. Its protein is CAWSRTGAWDEKLFF. This chain links TRBV30 with TRBJ1-4; 9 nucleotides line up with TRBD1. Unmatched junction bases numbered 7, after V lost 2 bases and J lost 6 bases. Germline values: CDR1 GTSNPN, CDR2 SVGIG (reference sequence). The CDR3 is 15 amino acids.

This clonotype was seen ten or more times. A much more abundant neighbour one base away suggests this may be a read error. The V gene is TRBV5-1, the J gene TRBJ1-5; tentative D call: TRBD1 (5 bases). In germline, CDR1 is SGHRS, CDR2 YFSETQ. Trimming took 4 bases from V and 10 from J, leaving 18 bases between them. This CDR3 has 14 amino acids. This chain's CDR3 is CASSLGANEHPQHF. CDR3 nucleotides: TGCGCCAGCAGCCTCGGGGCGAACGAGCACCCCCAGCATTTT.

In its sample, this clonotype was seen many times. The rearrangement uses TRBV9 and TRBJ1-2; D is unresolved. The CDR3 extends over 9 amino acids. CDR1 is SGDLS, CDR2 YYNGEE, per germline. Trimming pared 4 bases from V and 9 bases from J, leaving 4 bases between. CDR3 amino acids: CASSPSYTF. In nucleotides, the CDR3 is TGTGCCAGCAGCCCTAGCTACACCTTC.

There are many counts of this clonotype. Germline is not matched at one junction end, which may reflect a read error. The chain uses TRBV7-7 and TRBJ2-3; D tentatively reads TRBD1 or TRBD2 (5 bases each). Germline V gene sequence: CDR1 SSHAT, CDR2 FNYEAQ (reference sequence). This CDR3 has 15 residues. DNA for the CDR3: TGTGCTAGCAGCCCGTCGGTGGGGGGCACAGATACGCAGTATTTT. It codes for CASSPSVGGTDTQYF.

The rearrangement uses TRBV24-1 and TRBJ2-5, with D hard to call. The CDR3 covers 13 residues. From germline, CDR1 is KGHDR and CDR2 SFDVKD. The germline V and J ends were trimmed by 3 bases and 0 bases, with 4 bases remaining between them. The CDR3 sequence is CATSDNNQETQYF. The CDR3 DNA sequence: TGTGCCACCAGTGATAATAACCAAGAGACCCAGTACTTC.

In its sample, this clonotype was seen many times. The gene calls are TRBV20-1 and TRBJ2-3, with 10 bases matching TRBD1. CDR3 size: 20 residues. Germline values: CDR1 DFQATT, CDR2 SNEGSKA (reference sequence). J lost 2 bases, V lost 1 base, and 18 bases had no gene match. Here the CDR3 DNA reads TGCAGTGCTAGAGGCTCCGGGACAGGGGCCCCAGCTAGCCCCACAGATACGCAGTATTTT. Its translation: CSARGSGTGAPASPTDTQYF.

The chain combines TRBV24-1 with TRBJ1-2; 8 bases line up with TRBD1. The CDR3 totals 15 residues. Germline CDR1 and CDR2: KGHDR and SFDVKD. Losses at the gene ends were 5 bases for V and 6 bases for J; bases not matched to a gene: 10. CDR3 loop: CATSAPDQGQDGYTF. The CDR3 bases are TGTGCCACCAGTGCCCCGGACCAGGGACAGGATGGCTACACCTTC.

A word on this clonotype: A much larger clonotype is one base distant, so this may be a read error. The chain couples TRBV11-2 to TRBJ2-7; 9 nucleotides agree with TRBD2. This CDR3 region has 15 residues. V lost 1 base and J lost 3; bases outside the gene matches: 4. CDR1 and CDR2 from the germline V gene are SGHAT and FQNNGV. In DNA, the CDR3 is TGTGCCAGCAGCTTAGGGACTAGCGCGGTCTACGAGCAGTACTTC. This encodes CASSLGTSAVYEQYF.

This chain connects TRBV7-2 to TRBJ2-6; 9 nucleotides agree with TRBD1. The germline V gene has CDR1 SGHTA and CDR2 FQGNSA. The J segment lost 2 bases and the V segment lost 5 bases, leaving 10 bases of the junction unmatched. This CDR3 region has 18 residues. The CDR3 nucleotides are TGTGCCAGCAGCCTCCCCGGGACAGGGAGCGCTGGGGCCAACGTCCTGACTTTC. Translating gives CASSLPGTGSAGANVLTF.

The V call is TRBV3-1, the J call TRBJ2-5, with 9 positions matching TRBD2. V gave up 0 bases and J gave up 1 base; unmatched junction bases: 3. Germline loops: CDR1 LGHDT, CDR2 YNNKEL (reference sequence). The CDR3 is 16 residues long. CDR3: CASSQDGRGGQETQYF. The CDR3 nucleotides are TGTGCCAGCAGCCAAGATGGGCGGGGGGGCCAAGAGACCCAGTACTTC.

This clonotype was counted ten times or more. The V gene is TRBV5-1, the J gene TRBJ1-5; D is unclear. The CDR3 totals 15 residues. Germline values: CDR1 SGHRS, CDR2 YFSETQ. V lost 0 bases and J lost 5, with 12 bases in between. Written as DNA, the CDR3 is TGCGCCAGCAGCTTGGAAGGCGGGAAAGATCAGCCCCAGCATTTT. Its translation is CASSLEGGKDQPQHF.

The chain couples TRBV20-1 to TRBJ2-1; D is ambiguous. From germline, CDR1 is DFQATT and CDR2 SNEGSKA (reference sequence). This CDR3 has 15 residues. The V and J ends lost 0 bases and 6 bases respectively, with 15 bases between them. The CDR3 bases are TGCAGTGCTAGAGATCGGAGACGTGCCGGCAATGAGCAGTTCTTC. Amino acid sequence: CSARDRRRAGNEQFF.

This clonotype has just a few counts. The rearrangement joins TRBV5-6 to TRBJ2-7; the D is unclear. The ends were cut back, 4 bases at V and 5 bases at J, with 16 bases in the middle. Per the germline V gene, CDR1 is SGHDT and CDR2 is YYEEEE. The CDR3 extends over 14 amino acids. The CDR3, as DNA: TGTGCCAGCAGCCCCGACCCTGCGTCCGACGAGCAGTACTTC. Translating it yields CASSPDPASDEQYF.

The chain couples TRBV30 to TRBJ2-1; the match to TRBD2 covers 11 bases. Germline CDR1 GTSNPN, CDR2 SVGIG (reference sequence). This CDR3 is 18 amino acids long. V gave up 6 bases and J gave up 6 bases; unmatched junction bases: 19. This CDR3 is CACPISGGLAVRLNEQFF. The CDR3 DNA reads TGTGCCTGCCCCATCTCCGGGGGACTAGCGGTAAGGCTCAATGAGCAGTTCTTC.

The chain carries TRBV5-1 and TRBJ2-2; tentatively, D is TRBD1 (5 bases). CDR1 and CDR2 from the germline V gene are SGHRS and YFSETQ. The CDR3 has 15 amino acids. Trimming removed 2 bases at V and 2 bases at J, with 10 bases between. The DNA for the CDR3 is TGCGCCAGCAGCTTCCGGCAGGGAAACACCGGGGAGCTGTTTTTT. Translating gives CASSFRQGNTGELFF.

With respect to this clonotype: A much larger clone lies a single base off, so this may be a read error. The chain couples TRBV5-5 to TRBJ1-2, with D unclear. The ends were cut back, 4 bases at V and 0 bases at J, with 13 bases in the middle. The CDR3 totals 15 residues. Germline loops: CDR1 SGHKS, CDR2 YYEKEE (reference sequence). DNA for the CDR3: TGTGCCAGCAGCCCTACCGGCACACCTAACTATGGCTACACCTTC. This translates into CASSPTGTPNYGYTF.

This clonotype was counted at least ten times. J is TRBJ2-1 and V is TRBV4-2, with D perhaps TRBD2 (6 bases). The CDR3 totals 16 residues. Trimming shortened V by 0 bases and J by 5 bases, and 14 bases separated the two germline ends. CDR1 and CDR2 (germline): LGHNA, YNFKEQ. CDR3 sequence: CASSQEGGLHHNEQFF. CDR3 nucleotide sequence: TGTGCCAGCAGCCAAGAAGGAGGACTACATCACAATGAGCAGTTCTTC.

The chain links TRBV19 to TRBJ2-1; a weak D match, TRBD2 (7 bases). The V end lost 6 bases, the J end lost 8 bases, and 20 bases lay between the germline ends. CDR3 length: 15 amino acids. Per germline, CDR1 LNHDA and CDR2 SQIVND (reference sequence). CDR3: CASSPDSLGGDEQFF. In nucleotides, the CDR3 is TGTGCCAGTAGCCCGGACAGCCTGGGAGGGGATGAGCAGTTCTTC.

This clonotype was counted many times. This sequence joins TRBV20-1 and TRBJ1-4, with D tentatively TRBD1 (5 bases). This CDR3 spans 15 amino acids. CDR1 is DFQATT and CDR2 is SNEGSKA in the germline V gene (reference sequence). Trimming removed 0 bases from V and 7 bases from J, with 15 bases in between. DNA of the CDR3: TGCAGTGCTAGAGAGCGGGGGGTGGGGGGTGAAAAACTGTTTTTT. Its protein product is CSARERGVGGEKLFF.

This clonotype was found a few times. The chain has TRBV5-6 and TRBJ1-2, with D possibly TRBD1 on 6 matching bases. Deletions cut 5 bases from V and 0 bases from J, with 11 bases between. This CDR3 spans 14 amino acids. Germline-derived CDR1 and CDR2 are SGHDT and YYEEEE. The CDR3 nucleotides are TGTGCCAGCAGAGACAGGAATACTAACTATGGCTACACCTTC. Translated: CASRDRNTNYGYTF.

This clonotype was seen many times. The CDR3 nucleotides read TGCAGTGCTAGGGAGCCGGGACCCACCTACGAGCAGTACTTC. It codes for CSAREPGPTYEQYF. The chain couples TRBV20-1 to TRBJ2-7; D could derive from TRBD1 or TRBD2 (5 bases each). Germline V lookup: CDR1 DFQATT, CDR2 SNEGSKA (reference sequence). The V end lost 3 bases, the J end lost 2 bases, and 14 bases lay between the germline ends. The CDR3 extends over 14 amino acids.

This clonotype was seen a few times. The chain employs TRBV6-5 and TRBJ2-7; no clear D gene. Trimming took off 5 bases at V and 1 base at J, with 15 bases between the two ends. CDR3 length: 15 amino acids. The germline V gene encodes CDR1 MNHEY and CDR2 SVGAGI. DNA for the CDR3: TGTGCCAGCAGTAAACGAGTAAGCCTTTCCTACGAGCAGTACTTC. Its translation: CASSKRVSLSYEQYF.

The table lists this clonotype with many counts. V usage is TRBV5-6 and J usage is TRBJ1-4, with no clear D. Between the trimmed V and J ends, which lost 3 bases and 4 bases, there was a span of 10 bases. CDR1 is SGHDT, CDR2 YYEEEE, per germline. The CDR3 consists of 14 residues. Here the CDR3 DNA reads TGTGCCAGCAGCTATGGACGGATTAATGAAAAACTGTTTTTT. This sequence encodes CASSYGRINEKLFF.

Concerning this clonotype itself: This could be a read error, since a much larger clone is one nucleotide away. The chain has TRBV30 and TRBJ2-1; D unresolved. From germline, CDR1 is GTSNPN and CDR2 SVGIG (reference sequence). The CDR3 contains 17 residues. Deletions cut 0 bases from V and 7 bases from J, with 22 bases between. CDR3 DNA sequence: TGTGCCTGGAGTGTACGACGCGGCTACATGACCAAAAATGAGCAGTTCTTC. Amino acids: CAWSVRRGYMTKNEQFF. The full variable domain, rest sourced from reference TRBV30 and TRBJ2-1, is SQTIHQWPATLVQPVGSPLSLECTVEGTSNPNLYWYRQAAGRGLQLLFYSVGIGQISSEVPQNLSASRPQDRQFILSSKKLLLSDSGFYLCAWSVRRGYMTKNEQFFGPGTRLTVL.

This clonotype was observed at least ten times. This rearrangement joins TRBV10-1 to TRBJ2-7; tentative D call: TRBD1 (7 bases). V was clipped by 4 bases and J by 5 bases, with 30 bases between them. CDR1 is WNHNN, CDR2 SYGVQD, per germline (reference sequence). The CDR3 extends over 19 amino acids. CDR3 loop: CASSGYGTVTRMLGHEQYF. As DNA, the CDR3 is TGCGCCAGCAGTGGGTACGGGACAGTGACTAGAATGTTGGGACACGAGCAGTACTTC.